The 30 T cell receptor beta chains presented below share a single source sample, sequenced in a study of identifying expanded T cells in peripheral blood. Method: immunoSEQ multiplex PCR; TCRdb's copy keeps in-frame clones and lacks some. The sample lists more than 65,000 clones; 89% were seen once. Sequencing was done on a sample of blood. Receptors originate from a person aged 18 to 70 in good health.

The gene calls are TRBV6-6 and TRBJ2-1, with TRBD2 matching over 10 bases. CDR1 is MNHNY, CDR2 SVGAGI, per germline (reference sequence). The CDR3 totals 15 residues. V gave up 6 bases and J gave up 4 bases; unmatched junction bases: 6. The CDR3 region has the DNA TGTGCCAGCAGAACAACTAGCGGGGTATACAATGAGCAGTTCTTC. It translates to CASRTTSGVYNEQFF.

The rearrangement uses TRBV7-2 and TRBJ1-5; 9 bases are shared with TRBD1. CDR1 is SGHTA and CDR2 is FQGNSA in the germline V gene. The junction had 4 bases not matched to a gene; V was cut back by 5 bases and J by 2 bases. The CDR3 is made up of 15 amino acids. CDR3 nucleotide sequence: TGTGCCAGCAGCCCCCGGACAGGGGGCAATCAGCCCCAGCATTTT. Amino acid sequence: CASSPRTGGNQPQHF.

The genes are TRBV6-5 and TRBJ2-5; weak D call: TRBD1 (5 bases). The closer fit of TRBJ2-7 to the DNA end suggests the J call may be wrong. In germline, CDR1 is MNHEY, CDR2 SVGAGI. CDR3 size: 14 residues. The CDR3 sequence is CASSYRGTTYEQYF. In DNA form, the CDR3 reads TGTGCCAGCAGTTACAGGGGAACGACCTACGAGCAGTACTTC.

This chain joins TRBV18 and TRBJ1-1; D is possibly TRBD1 (6 bases). Germline CDR1 and CDR2: KGHSH and LQKENI. The CDR3 totals 14 residues. V lost 3 bases and J lost 1, with 9 bases in between. In nucleotides, the CDR3 is TGTGCCAGCTCACCTAGGACAGAGAACACTGAAGCTTTCTTT. It encodes CASSPRTENTEAFF.

The J gene is TRBJ2-1, the V gene TRBV7-3; D is tentatively TRBD1 or TRBD2 (6 bases each). V lost 5 bases, J lost 9 bases, and 20 bases lay in between. CDR3 size: 15 residues. Germline V gives CDR1 SGHTA, CDR2 FQGTGA. The CDR3 protein is CASSPRSGAGSEQFF. Here the CDR3 DNA reads TGTGCCAGCAGCCCCCGGTCGGGGGCGGGATCTGAGCAGTTCTTC.

The chain has TRBV2 and TRBJ2-7, with a weak D call TRBD2 (6 bases). CDR3 size: 13 residues. Trimming stripped 7 bases from V and 0 bases from J, with 10 bases between. CDR1 is SNHLY and CDR2 is FYNNEI in the germline V gene. In DNA, the CDR3 is TGTGCCAGCAAGAGGACTATCTCCTACGAGCAGTACTTC. Translating gives CASKRTISYEQYF.

This clone was recorded only once. Other DNA sequences in this specimen translate into the identical CDR3. The chain employs TRBV27 and TRBJ1-2, with a possible D match to TRBD1 (5 bases). Germline V CDR1 and CDR2: MNHEY, SMNVEV (reference sequence). CDR3 length: 14 residues. V was clipped by 0 bases and J by 8 bases, with 13 bases between them. The CDR3, as DNA: TGTGCCAGCAGTTTATCCCCGGGGGGAGGGGGCTACACCTTC. This codes for CASSLSPGGGGYTF.

The chain uses TRBV10-3 and TRBJ1-2; D unclear. Trimming cost V 11 bases and J 8 bases, with 21 bases left between them. The CDR3 length is 13 residues. CDR1 is ENHRY, CDR2 SYGVKD, per germline. Here the CDR3 reads CASTSSGETGYTF. In DNA, the CDR3 is TGTGCCTCGACCTCTTCCGGGGAAACGGGCTACACCTTC.

The V call is TRBV6-5, the J call TRBJ1-4; D is uncertain. Germline V lookup: CDR1 MNHEY, CDR2 SVGAGI. The CDR3 runs 15 residues. The germline V and J ends were trimmed by 3 bases and 7 bases, with 15 bases remaining between them. CDR3 coding DNA: TGTGCCAGCAGTTATAATATGGGCGGGCCTGAAAAACTGTTTTTT. It translates to CASSYNMGGPEKLFF.

On this clone itself: A junction boundary mismatches the germline segment, possibly from a read error. The chain carries TRBV7-7 and TRBJ2-5, with 10 bases identical to TRBD1. Germline-derived CDR1 and CDR2 are SSHAT and FNYEAQ (reference sequence). CDR3 length: 15 residues. The CDR3 sequence is CASSTGQGRAETQYF. The CDR3 DNA sequence: TGTGCTAGCAGCACGGGACAGGGGAGGGCGGAGACCCAGTACTTC. Looking up the rest from reference TRBV7-7 and TRBJ2-5 gives the full variable domain: GAGVSQSPRYKVTKRGQDVTLRCDPISSHATLYWYQQALGQGPEFLTYFNYEAQPDKSGLPSDRFSAERPEGSISTLTIQRTEQRDSAMYRCASSTGQGRAETQYFGPGTRLLVL.

The gene calls are TRBV6-5 and TRBJ2-7; a weak D match, TRBD2 (6 bases). Trimming took 8 bases from V and 4 from J, leaving 21 bases between them. The germline gives CDR1 MNHEY, CDR2 SVGAGI. CDR3 size: 15 residues. For the CDR3, the DNA is TGTGCCAGCTCTTACCGGGGAGGTCCCTCTTACGAGCAGTACTTC. Amino acids: CASSYRGGPSYEQYF.

This sequence joins TRBV28 and TRBJ1-2; D is uncertain. Looked up from germline, CDR1 is MDHEN and CDR2 is SYDVKM. Trimming took off 10 bases at V and 1 base at J, with 19 bases between the two ends. The CDR3 has 15 residues. The CDR3 DNA is TGTGCCACCCGGCCACCGGCAGCTTTTAACTATGGCTACACCTTC. Amino acids: CATRPPAAFNYGYTF.

The chain joins TRBV5-6 to TRBJ2-1; D is ambiguous. Trimming stripped 0 bases from V and 4 bases from J, with 8 bases between. CDR1 is SGHDT and CDR2 is YYEEEE in the germline V gene. The CDR3 is made up of 14 amino acids. The chain's CDR3 is CASSLGTQYNEQFF. CDR3 coding DNA: TGTGCCAGCAGCTTGGGGACCCAGTACAATGAGCAGTTCTTC.

J is TRBJ2-2 and V is TRBV27; TRBD2 matches at 13 bases. Germline V gene lookup returns CDR1 MNHEY and CDR2 SMNVEV (reference sequence). The V gene end was trimmed by 7 bases and the J gene end by 6 bases; junction bases not matched to a gene: 5. The CDR3 is 15 amino acids. The CDR3 reads CASTPGLAGSGELFF. The CDR3 DNA sequence: TGTGCCAGCACCCCGGGACTAGCGGGGTCCGGGGAGCTGTTTTTT.

The chain employs TRBV19 and TRBJ2-7, with TRBD1 matching over 7 bases. Germline CDR1 reads LNHDA; CDR2 reads SQIVND (reference sequence). V dropped 3 bases and J dropped 2; count of bases not matched to a gene: 4. The CDR3 extends over 14 amino acids. The CDR3 region is CASSMSGQTYEQYF. The CDR3 DNA sequence: TGTGCCAGTAGTATGTCGGGACAGACCTACGAGCAGTACTTC.

The chain couples TRBV5-1 to TRBJ2-1, with D possibly matching TRBD2 (6 bases). V was shortened by 4 bases and J by 6 bases, with 14 bases between the two germline ends. In germline, CDR1 is SGHRS, CDR2 YFSETQ. This CDR3 is built from 14 residues. The CDR3 DNA reads as TGCGCCAGCAGCGTACCGGGACTTTCCAATGAGCAGTTCTTC. As protein: CASSVPGLSNEQFF.

V and J are TRBV2 and TRBJ2-2; the match to TRBD1 covers 9 bases. This CDR3 contains 19 residues. Germline CDR1 is SNHLY and CDR2 is FYNNEI. The V segment lost 4 bases and the J segment 0 bases; nucleotides outside the gene matches: 12. In DNA form, the CDR3 reads TGTGCCAGCAGTGTCAGGCATGTGGGACAGGGCGCGAACACCGGGGAGCTGTTTTTT. Its translation is CASSVRHVGQGANTGELFF.

The genes are TRBV4-1 and TRBJ2-1, with TRBD2 matching over 9 bases. Germline-derived CDR1 and CDR2 are MGHRA and YSYEKL. CDR3 length equals 16 residues. With 0 bases clipped from V and 7 bases from J, the junction kept 7 bases outside the gene matches. In DNA, the CDR3 is TGCGCCAGCAGCCAAGATATTAGCGGGAGTTGGAATGAGCAGTTCTTC. Its protein product is CASSQDISGSWNEQFF.

This chain links TRBV6-1 with TRBJ2-1; the D gene is possibly TRBD2 (6 bases). The CDR3 covers 14 residues. The ends were cut back, 6 bases at V and 6 bases at J, with 15 bases in the middle. Germline V gene data show CDR1 as MNHNS and CDR2 as SASEGT. As DNA, the CDR3 is TGTGCCAGCAGCCCGGGACTGGGGCCCAATGAGCAGTTCTTC. Protein sequence: CASSPGLGPNEQFF.

CDR3 loop: CASSQDTGSGELFF. The CDR3 DNA is TGCGCCAGCAGCCAAGATACAGGGTCCGGGGAGCTGTTTTTT. The chain uses TRBV4-3 and TRBJ2-2, with a weak D call TRBD1 (6 bases). The CDR3 spans 14 residues. The V end was cut by 0 bases, the J end by 6 bases, with 8 bases between. Germline lookup yields CDR1 LGHNA and CDR2 YSLEER.

With regard to this clone: One end of the junction is discordant with germline, which a read error may explain. This chain links TRBV7-7 with TRBJ2-5; TRBD2 matches 9 bases. The germline gives CDR1 SSHAT, CDR2 FNYEAQ (reference sequence). This CDR3 has 15 residues. CDR3 sequence (DNA): TGTGCTAGCAGCTTAAGAGCGGGGGGACCCGAGACCCAGTACTTC. Protein: CASSLRAGGPETQYF.

A word on this clone: An end of the junction does not agree with germline; a read error may underlie this. The chain carries TRBV2 and TRBJ2-5; the D gene could be TRBD1 or TRBD2 (6 bases each). Germline CDR1 SNHLY, CDR2 FYNNEI. This CDR3 has 13 amino acids. The CDR3 reads CASSDNTGALSNF. The CDR3 DNA is TGTGCCAGCAGTGATAACACGGGGGCTCTCTCTAACTTC.

This chain links TRBV5-1 with TRBJ2-7; no firm D call. CDR1 is SGHRS and CDR2 is YFSETQ in the germline V gene. Trimming cost V 0 bases and J 4 bases, with 8 bases left between them. The CDR3 is 13 amino acids. The CDR3 DNA sequence: TGCGCCAGCAGCTTGGTTGTAGATTACGAGCAGTACTTC. Translated, it gives CASSLVVDYEQYF.

This clone was detected a few times. The chain couples TRBV5-1 to TRBJ1-1; D is ambiguous. Germline lookup yields CDR1 SGHRS and CDR2 YFSETQ. This CDR3 is 13 amino acids long. The V end lost 1 base, the J end lost 0 bases, and 4 bases lay between the germline ends. The CDR3 reads CASSLSVNTEAFF. For the CDR3, the DNA is TGCGCCAGCAGCTTGAGTGTGAACACTGAAGCTTTCTTT.

The rearrangement uses TRBV7-6 and TRBJ1-5; D gene uncertain. Trimming cost V 1 base and J 8 bases, with 6 bases left between them. The germline V gene has CDR1 SGHVS and CDR2 FNYEAQ. The CDR3 is made up of 12 amino acids. This chain's CDR3 is CASSLVGKPQHF. The DNA for the CDR3 is TGTGCCAGCAGCTTAGTAGGAAAGCCCCAGCATTTT. The full variable domain, completed using reference TRBV7-6 and TRBJ1-5, is GAGVSQSPRYKVTKRGQDVALRCDPISGHVSLYWYRQALGQGPEFLTYFNYEAQQDKSGLPNDRFSAERPEGSISTLTIQRTEQRDSAMYRCASSLVGKPQHFGDGTRLSIL.

The chain recombines TRBV28 with TRBJ2-2; 7 bases align to TRBD2. The CDR3 is 15 residues long. Germline CDR1 MDHEN, CDR2 SYDVKM. V shed 5 bases, J shed 4 bases, and the junction held 7 bases outside the gene matches. The CDR3 sequence is CASSPQIAGTGELFF. As DNA, the CDR3 is TGTGCCAGCAGTCCCCAGATAGCGGGCACCGGGGAGCTGTTTTTT. The whole variable domain, filled in from reference TRBV28 and TRBJ2-2, reads DVKVTQSSRYLVKRTGEKVFLECVQDMDHENMFWYRQDPGLGLRLIYFSYDVKMKEKGDIPEGYSVSREKKERFSLILESASTNQTSMYLCASSPQIAGTGELFFGEGSRLTVL.

The chain employs TRBV18 and TRBJ2-6, with D maybe TRBD2 (5 bases). Germline assignment: CDR1 KGHSH and CDR2 LQKENI. This CDR3 is built from 16 residues. The ends were cut back, 3 bases at V and 1 base at J, with 10 bases in the middle. The CDR3, as DNA: TGTGCCAGCTCACCCAAGACGGGATCTGGGGCCAACGTCCTGACTTTC. Residues: CASSPKTGSGANVLTF.

V and J are TRBV28 and TRBJ2-5; D not resolved. The ends were cut back, 3 bases at V and 0 bases at J, with 2 bases in the middle. The CDR3 spans 12 residues. Germline loops: CDR1 MDHEN, CDR2 SYDVKM. The CDR3 DNA reads TGTGCCAGCAGTTTGAACCAAGAGACCCAGTACTTC. Translated: CASSLNQETQYF.

The chain has TRBV28 and TRBJ2-5; TRBD1 matches 9 bases. The CDR3 length is 16 residues. Unmatched junction bases numbered 9, after V lost 5 bases and J lost 2 bases. Germline CDR1 and CDR2: MDHEN and SYDVKM. CDR3: CASSPSGQGSQETQYF. DNA of the CDR3: TGTGCCAGCAGTCCCTCGGGACAGGGTTCGCAAGAGACCCAGTACTTC.

The rearrangement links TRBV5-1 to TRBJ2-6, with D possibly being TRBD1 (5 bases). Trimming took off 4 bases at V and 0 bases at J, with 14 bases between the two ends. The germline V gene encodes CDR1 SGHRS and CDR2 YFSETQ. This CDR3 is 17 amino acids long. Written as DNA, the CDR3 is TGCGCCAGCAGCGCCGAGCAGGGCCCCTCTGGGGCCAACGTCCTGACTTTC. Protein sequence: CASSAEQGPSGANVLTF.